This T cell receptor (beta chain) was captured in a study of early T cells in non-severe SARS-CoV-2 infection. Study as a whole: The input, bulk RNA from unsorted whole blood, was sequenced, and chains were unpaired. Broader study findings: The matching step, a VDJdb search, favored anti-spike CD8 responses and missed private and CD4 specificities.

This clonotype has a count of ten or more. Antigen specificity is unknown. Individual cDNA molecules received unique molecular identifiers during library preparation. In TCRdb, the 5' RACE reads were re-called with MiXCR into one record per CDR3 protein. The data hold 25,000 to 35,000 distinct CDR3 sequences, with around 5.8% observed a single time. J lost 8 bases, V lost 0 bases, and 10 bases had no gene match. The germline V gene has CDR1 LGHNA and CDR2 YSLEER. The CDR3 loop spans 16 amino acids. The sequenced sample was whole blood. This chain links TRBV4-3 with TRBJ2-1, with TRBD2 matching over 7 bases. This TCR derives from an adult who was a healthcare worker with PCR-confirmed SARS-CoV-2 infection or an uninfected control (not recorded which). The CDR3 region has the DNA TGCGCCAGCAGCCAAGAGGCCGGGGGGAAATTGGATGAGCAGTTCTTC. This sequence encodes CASSQEAGGKLDEQFF.